This TCR beta chain was captured by sequencing in a study of blood T cell repertoires in COVID-19. Study processing details: Estimates of nucleated cell counts were drawn from the amplification of reference gene primers. Measured with immunoSEQ multiplex PCR; TCRdb has only the in-frame clones, and not every one. The V and J calls and clone size come from that table; D and trimming were worked out from the DNA. The sample carries 100,000 to 150,000 clones, about four fifths recorded once. This clonotype was sampled from a woman of 80 years or more with acute or convalescent COVID-19. What was sequenced was peripheral blood.

CDR3 loop: CASSLNGLSNQPQHF. CDR3 in DNA: TGTGCCAGCAGCTTGAATGGGCTGAGCAATCAGCCCCAGCATTTT. The chain is built from TRBV7-2 and TRBJ1-5; D is unresolved. The CDR3 has 15 amino acids. Trimming took off 3 bases at V and 1 base at J, with 10 bases between the two ends. Germline assignment: CDR1 SGHTA and CDR2 FQGNSA.